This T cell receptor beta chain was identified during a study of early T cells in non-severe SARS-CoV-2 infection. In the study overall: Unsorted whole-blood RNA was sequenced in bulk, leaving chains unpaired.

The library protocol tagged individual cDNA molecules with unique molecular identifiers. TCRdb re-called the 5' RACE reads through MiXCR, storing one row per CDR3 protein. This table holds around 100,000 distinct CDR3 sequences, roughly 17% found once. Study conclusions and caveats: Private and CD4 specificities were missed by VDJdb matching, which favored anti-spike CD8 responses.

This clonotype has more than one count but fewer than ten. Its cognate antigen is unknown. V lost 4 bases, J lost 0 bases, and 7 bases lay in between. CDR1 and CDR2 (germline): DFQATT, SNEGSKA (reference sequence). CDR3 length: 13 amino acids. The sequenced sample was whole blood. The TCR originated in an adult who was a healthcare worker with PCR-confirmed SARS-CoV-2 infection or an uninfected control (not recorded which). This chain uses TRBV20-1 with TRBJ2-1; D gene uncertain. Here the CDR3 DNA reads TGCAGTGCTACCGAGAGCTCCTACAATGAGCAGTTCTTC. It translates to CSATESSYNEQFF.